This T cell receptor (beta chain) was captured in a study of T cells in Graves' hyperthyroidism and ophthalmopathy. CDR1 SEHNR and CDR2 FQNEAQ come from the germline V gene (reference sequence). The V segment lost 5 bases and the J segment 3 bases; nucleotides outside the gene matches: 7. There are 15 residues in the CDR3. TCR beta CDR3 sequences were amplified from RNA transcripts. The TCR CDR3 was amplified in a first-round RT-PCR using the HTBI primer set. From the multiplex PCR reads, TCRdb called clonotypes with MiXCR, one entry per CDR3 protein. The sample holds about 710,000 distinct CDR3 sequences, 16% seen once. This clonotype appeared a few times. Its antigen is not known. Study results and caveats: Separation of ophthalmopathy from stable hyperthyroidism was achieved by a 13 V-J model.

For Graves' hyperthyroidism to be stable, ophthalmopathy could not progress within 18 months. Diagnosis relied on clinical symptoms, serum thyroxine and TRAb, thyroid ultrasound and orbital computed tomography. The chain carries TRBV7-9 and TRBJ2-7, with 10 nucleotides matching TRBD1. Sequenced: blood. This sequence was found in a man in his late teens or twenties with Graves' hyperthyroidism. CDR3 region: CASSPPGTGDYEQYF. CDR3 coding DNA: TGTGCCAGCAGCCCCCCCGGGACAGGGGACTACGAGCAGTACTTC.